Reported below is one T cell receptor beta chain. This clonotype showed up many times. Its antigen is not yet known. Within one base of it there is no much larger clone, and no base qualities were kept. The sample's time point, from its label and the paper: sample taken at primary tumor resection. Samples were obtained from 72 patients with early-stage, untreated non-small cell lung cancer from the lung TRACERx cohort. Without any cell sorting, TCR sequencing was performed on whole RNA extracted either from tumor and nontumor lung tissue or from cryopreserved PBMC samples. A patient was chosen for TCR sequencing only when enough RNA was available from at least two tumor regions. Including cysteine and phenylalanine, the CDR3 has 12 amino acids. CDR3 DNA only is kept here, 36 bases in frame from base 1. Trimming at the junction amounts to 4 bases on V and 4 bases on J, and the germline ends lie 6 bases apart. CDR1 is given as MNHEY and CDR2 as SMNVEV, both from the germline V gene (reference sequence).

These data come from a study of spatial heterogeneity in lung cancer (dated by TCRdb to the late 2010s). Turning to the overall study: More beta-chain than alpha-chain transcripts were consistently detected, likely reflecting higher beta-chain transcript abundance. In the raw uncorrected reads, each unique combination of TCR and UMI appeared on average more than ten times. TCR alpha and beta repertoires were quantitatively compared across multiple tumor regions, matched nontumor lung and blood in non-small cell lung cancer. The study linked features of the TCR repertoire to counts of nonsynonymous mutations, which were determined by whole-exome sequencing of tumor tissue. Both alpha and beta chains were TCR-sequenced in samples taken at surgery, namely 220 tumor regions, 63 to 70 matched nontumor lung samples and around 53 PBMC samples.

Receptor amplification or capture employed 5' RACE. The sequencer was a NextSeq 500. To allow correction of PCR and sequencing errors, the TCR library protocol tagged every TCR cDNA molecule with a unique molecular identifier. In the original analysis: TCR identification, UMI-based error correction and CDR3 extraction were performed with Decombinator tools. Expanded TCRs were defined as those above a frequency of 2 per 1,000, corresponding to the top 1% of the tumor frequency distribution. Rényi diversity was computed with the R vegan package after subsampling each repertoire 100 times to 5,000 TCRs. CDR3 similarity networks were built from amino acid triplet string-kernel similarity, connecting CDR3s with pairwise similarity above 0.82. TCRdb reanalyzed the raw reads on its own, using fastp at Q25 for trimming and MiXCR for clone calling, and kept in-frame beta chains. Identical CDR3 proteins give one entry, which carries the most common genes and DNA. Here the V and J calls rest on TCRdb's processing, not on the authors' analysis. In this sample the table shows about 13,000 distinct CDR3 sequences, approximately 3.5% of which occur a single time. The ten largest clones take up 40% to 45% of the sample.

Broader findings and caveats from the paper: Ubiquitous expanded tumor TCRs were found in blood more often at tumor resection than at routine follow-up. Additional single-cell paired TCR alpha and beta sequencing was considered necessary to confirm, at a functional level, the hypothesis that regional TCRs recognize regional mutations.

The chain is encoded by TRBV27 joined to TRBJ2-3; a confident D gene designation cannot be given. The sequencing used PBMCs, collected at surgery. The sequence came from a male donor with early-stage non-small cell lung cancer. DNA sequence: TGTGCCAGCAGTTCCCTGGCAGATACGCAGTATTTT. It translates as CASSSLADTQYF.